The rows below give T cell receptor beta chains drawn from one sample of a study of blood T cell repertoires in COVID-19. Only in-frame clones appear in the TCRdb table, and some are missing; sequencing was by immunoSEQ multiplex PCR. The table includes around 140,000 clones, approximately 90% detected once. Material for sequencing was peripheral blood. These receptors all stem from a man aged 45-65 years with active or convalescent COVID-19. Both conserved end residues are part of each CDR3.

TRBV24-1 CATSAGGGRETQYF
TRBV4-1 CASSQARLLAGADTQYF
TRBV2 CASSDIRGRETQYF
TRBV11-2 CASSLRVEALNEQYF
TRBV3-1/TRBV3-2 CASSQDFRTPQPQHF
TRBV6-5 CATTGVTMNTEAFF
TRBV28 CASSEGQMGQYF
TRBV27 CASSLMMGDYGYTF
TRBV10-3 CATSGRWDEQYF
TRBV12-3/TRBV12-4 CASSLAGNTEAFF
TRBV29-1 CSVERDRNAFF
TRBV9 CASSVASTSGQETQYF
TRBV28 CASSLGTGSNQPQHF
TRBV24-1 CATAGGSGANVLTF
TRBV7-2 CASRRQAVSEKLFF
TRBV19 CASISSLGRGSYNEQFF
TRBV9 CASSVSGTVNQPQHF
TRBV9 CASRGTSGSIEQFF
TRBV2 CASRAQGTETQYF
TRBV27 CASSFPGGEDYTF
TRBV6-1 CASSESRGLNEQFF
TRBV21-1 CASSPRTGGNRNNEKLFF
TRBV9 CASSGPGSEQYF